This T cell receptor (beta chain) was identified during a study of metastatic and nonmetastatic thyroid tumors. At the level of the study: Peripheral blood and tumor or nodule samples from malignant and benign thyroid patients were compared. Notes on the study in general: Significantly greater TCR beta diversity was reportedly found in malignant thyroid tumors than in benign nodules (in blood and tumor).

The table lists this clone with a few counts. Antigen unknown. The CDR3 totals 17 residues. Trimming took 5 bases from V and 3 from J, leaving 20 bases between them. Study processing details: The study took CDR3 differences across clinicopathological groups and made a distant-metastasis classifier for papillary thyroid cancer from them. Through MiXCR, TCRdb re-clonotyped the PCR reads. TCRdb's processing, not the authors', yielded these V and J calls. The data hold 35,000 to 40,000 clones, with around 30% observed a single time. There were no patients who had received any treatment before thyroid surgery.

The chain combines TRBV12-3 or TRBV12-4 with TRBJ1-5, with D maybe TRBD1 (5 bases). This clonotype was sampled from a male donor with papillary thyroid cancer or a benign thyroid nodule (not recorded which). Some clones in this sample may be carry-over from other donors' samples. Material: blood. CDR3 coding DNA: TGTGCCAGCAGTCCGGGGCCTGCACTTATACTCAATCAGCCCCAGCATTTT. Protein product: CASSPGPALILNQPQHF.